These 5 T cell receptor beta chains were all obtained from the same sample, sequenced in a study of OX40 agonist ivuxolimab in advanced cancers. The library was produced with the immunoSEQ multiplex PCR assay. As stored in TCRdb, this immuneACCESS dataset retains in-frame rearrangements with V and J assigned. A fraction of the clones does not appear; measured against another copy, unresolved V genes explain less than half of the discrepancy, and the remainder lacks a known reason. The sample profile shows 45,000 to 55,000 clones; approximately 94% of them were found once. 12% of the sample goes to the ten largest clones. Sequenced material: CD4+ or CD8+ T cells sorted from blood, taken in a trial of the OX40 agonist ivuxolimab. Source of these receptors: an adult with an advanced solid tumor such as melanoma, head and neck, liver or kidney cancer.

This rearrangement joins TRBV5-5 to TRBJ2-7; TRBD2 matches 11 bases. J lost 0 bases, V lost 6 bases, and 8 bases had no gene match. Germline-derived CDR1 and CDR2 are SGHKS and YYEKEE (reference sequence). This CDR3 has 16 residues. The CDR3 region has the DNA TGTGCCAGCACCTGGACTAGCGGGCCCAGCTCCTACGAGCAGTACTTC. It yields the protein CASTWTSGPSSYEQYF. Drawing the rest from reference TRBV5-5 and TRBJ2-7, the complete variable domain is DAGVTQSPTHLIKTRGQQVTLRCSPISGHKSVSWYQQVLGQGPQFIFQYYEKEERGRGNFPDRFSARQFPNYSSELNVNALLLGDSALYLCASTWTSGPSSYEQYFGPGTRLTVT.

The V call is TRBV4-1, the J call TRBJ2-5; 10 nucleotides line up with TRBD1. V dropped 3 bases and J dropped 5; count of bases not matched to a gene: 3. The V gene's germline CDR1 is MGHRA and CDR2 YSYEKL. This CDR3 region has 14 residues. The CDR3 sequence is CASSQTGGAETQYF. The CDR3 bases are TGCGCCAGCAGCCAGACAGGGGGCGCGGAGACCCAGTACTTC.

The CDR3 region is CASSLKPGDEQYF. DNA for the CDR3: TGTGCCAGCAGCTTAAAACCAGGGGACGAGCAGTACTTC. The chain combines TRBV7-6 with TRBJ2-7, with D perhaps TRBD1 (6 bases). The CDR3 runs 13 residues. CDR1 and CDR2 (germline): SGHVS, FNYEAQ. The V end was cut by 2 bases, the J end by 5 bases, with 10 bases between.

V and J are TRBV27 and TRBJ2-1; a possible D gene is TRBD2 (7 bases). The length of the CDR3 is 11 residues. Trimming cost V 6 bases and J 15 bases, with 15 bases left between them. Germline values: CDR1 MNHEY, CDR2 SMNVEV (reference sequence). The CDR3 DNA reads as TGTGCCAGCAGCCCTCTAGGGGGGGGGTTCTTC. Protein: CASSPLGGGFF.

This rearrangement joins TRBV7-6 to TRBJ2-3, with D uncertain. The V gene's germline CDR1 is SGHVS and CDR2 FNYEAQ. Between the trimmed V and J ends, which lost 3 bases and 5 bases, there was a span of 6 bases. This CDR3 has 12 amino acids. Here the CDR3 DNA reads TGTGCCAGCAGCTTGGCGGTAGATACGCAGTATTTT. It yields the protein CASSLAVDTQYF.